This TCR beta chain was identified during a study of T cells in Graves' hyperthyroidism and ophthalmopathy. The diagnoses drew upon clinical symptoms, serum thyroxine and TRAb, thyroid ultrasound and orbital computed tomography. Fresh peripheral blood, roughly 9.8 ml of it, supplied the PBMCs. Study-level findings and limits: Peripheral blood also featured most of the thyroid clonotypes expanded above 0.001. In the analysis, a 13 V-J model separated ophthalmopathy from stable hyperthyroidism.

The germline V gene encodes CDR1 SNHLY and CDR2 FYNNEI. The trim removed 6 bases at V and 4 bases at J, leaving 10 bases unmatched. The CDR3 runs 15 residues. Authors of the study amplified TCR beta CDR3 regions from RNA transcripts. In the first-round RT-PCR of the TCR CDR3, the HTBI primer set was used. MiXCR, run by TCRdb on the multiplex PCR reads, gives a single entry per CDR3 protein. The repertoire holds nearly 600,000 distinct CDR3 sequences, with approximately 14% as singletons. Remarks on this clonotype: Antigen unknown.

The TCR originated in a woman aged 18-30 years with Graves' ophthalmopathy. Sequenced material: blood. V gene TRBV2 combines with J gene TRBJ1-1; 8 nucleotides agree with TRBD1. The CDR3 DNA reads TGTGCCAGCAGCCCCCAGACAGGGGCGGGCACTGAAGCTTTCTTT. Amino acid sequence: CASSPQTGAGTEAFF.